The entry below describes one TCR beta chain. Antigen specificity is unknown. The data originate from a study of cytomegalovirus exposure and HLA in healthy donors. Study observations and caveats: A later analysis showed that HLA-associated TCR beta chains had undergone more clonal expansion than equally common others. As was reported, the classifier diagnosed cytomegalovirus status with high specificity and sensitivity.

Vbeta (60) and Jbeta (13) primers were used in the PCR. Using immunoSEQ multiplex PCR, the repertoire was profiled, and TCRdb retains in-frame clones only, with some absent. This sample has some 120,000 clones, with around 70% found just once. Sample: PBMCs. The clonotype originates from a man aged 25-45 years in good health and CMV-seropositive.

In DNA, the CDR3 is TGTGCCAGCGGGGGACAGGCGACCACTGAAGCTTTCTTT. Encoded protein: CASGGQATTEAFF. J is TRBJ1-1 and V is TRBV6-1; 8 bases are a match to TRBD1. J gave up 4 bases and V 8 bases, and 6 bases lay outside the gene matches. The CDR3 length is 13 residues. Germline CDR1 and CDR2: MNHNS and SASEGT.